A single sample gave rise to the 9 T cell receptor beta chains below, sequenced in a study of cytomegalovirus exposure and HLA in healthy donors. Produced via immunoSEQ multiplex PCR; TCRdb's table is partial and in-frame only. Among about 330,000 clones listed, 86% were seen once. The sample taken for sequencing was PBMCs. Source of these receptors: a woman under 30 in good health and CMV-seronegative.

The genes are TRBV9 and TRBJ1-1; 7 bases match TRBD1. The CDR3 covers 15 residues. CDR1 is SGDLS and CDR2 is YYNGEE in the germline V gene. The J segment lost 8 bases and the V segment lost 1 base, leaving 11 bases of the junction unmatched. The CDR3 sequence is CASSVSPTGAGEAFF. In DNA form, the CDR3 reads TGTGCCAGCAGCGTATCCCCTACAGGGGCAGGAGAAGCTTTCTTT. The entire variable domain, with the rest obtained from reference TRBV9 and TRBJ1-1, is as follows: DSGVTQTPKHLITATGQRVTLRCSPRSGDLSVYWYQQSLDQGLQFLIQYYNGEERAKGNILERFSAQQFPDLHSELNLSSLELGDSALYFCASSVSPTGAGEAFFGQGTRLTVV.

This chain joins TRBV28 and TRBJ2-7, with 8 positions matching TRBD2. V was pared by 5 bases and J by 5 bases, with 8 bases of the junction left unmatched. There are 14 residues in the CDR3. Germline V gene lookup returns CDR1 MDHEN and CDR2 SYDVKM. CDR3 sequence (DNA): TGTGCCAGCAGTACCCCGGGGGGGAGGAACGAGCAGTACTTC. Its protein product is CASSTPGGRNEQYF.

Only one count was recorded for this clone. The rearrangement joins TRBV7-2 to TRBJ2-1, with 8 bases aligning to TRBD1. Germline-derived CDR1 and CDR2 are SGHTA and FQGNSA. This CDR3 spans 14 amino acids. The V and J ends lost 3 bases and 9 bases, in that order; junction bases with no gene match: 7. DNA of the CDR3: TGTGCCAGCAGCTTTCAAGGGGGGACAGGTGAGCAGTTCTTC. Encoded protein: CASSFQGGTGEQFF.

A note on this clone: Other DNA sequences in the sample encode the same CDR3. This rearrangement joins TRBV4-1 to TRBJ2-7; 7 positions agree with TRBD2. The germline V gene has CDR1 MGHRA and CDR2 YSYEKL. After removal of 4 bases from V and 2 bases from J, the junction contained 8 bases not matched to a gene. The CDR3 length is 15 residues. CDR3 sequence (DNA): TGCGCCAGCAGCCCCATAGCGGGTGGGGCCTACGAGCAGTACTTC. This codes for CASSPIAGGAYEQYF.

The CDR3 is CASKDLAGSSYEQYF. In DNA form, the CDR3 reads TGTGCCAGCAAGGATTTAGCGGGGAGCTCCTACGAGCAGTACTTC. This chain uses TRBV6-5 with TRBJ2-7, with TRBD2 matching over 8 bases. The CDR3 extends over 15 amino acids. V lost 7 bases to trimming and J lost 0 bases; unmatched junction nucleotides: 8. Germline-derived CDR1 and CDR2 are MNHEY and SVGAGI.

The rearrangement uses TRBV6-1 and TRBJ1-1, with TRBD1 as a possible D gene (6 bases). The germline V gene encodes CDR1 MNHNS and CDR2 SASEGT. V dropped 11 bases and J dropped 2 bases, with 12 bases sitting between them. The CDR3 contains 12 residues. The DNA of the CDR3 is TGTGCCGCCCGAGGGGGTAACACTGAAGCTTTCTTT. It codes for CAARGGNTEAFF.

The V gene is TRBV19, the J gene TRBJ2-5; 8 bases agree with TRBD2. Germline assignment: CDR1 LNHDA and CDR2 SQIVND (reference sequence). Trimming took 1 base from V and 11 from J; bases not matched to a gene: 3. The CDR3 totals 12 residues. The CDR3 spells CASSIAAGGQYF. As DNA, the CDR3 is TGTGCCAGTAGTATAGCGGCGGGAGGACAGTACTTC.

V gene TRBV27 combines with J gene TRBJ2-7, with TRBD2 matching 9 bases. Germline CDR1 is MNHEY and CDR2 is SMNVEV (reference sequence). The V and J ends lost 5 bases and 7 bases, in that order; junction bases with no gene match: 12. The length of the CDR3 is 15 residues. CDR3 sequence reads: CASSPSTSGPGEQYF. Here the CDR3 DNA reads TGTGCCAGCAGTCCCTCGACTAGCGGACCAGGGGAGCAGTACTTC.

The CDR3 protein is CASSRLAASSDTQYF. The DNA for the CDR3 is TGTGCCAGCAGTCGACTAGCAGCCTCGTCTGATACGCAGTATTTT. The chain carries TRBV28 and TRBJ2-3; 7 positions agree with TRBD2. The germline CDR1 and CDR2 sequences are MDHEN and SYDVKM. The CDR3 is 15 amino acids. Trimming cost V 5 bases and J 6 bases; bases outside gene matches: 11.